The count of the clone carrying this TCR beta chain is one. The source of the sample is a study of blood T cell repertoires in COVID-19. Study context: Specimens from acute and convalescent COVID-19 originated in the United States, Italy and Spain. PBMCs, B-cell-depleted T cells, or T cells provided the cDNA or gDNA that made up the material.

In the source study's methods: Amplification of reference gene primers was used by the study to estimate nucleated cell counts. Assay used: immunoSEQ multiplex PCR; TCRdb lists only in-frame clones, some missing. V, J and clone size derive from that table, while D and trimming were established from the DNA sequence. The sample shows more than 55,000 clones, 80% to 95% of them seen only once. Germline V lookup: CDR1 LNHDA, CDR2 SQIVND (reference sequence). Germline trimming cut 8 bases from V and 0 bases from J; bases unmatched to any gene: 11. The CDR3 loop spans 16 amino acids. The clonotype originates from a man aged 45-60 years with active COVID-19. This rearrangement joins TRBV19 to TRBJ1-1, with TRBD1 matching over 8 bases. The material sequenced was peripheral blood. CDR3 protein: CASGSGTGSVNTEAFF. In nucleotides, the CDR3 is TGTGCCAGTGGATCCGGGACAGGCTCGGTGAACACTGAAGCTTTCTTT.